This TCR beta chain was identified during a study of T cells after yellow fever vaccination (dated by TCRdb to about 2019). Some background on the complete study: The SMART-Seq v4 Ultra Low Input RNA kit was used to prepare libraries from fractions with low cell numbers. Bulk TCR alpha and beta repertoires were sequenced longitudinally to track T-cell clones before and after primary and booster YFV17D yellow fever vaccination. Two healthy male donors, one aged 18 to 29 and one aged 30 to 39 years, were included in the cohort. Bulk PBMC replicates and cell subsets were isolated from blood drawn at multiple timepoints before and after both primary and secondary immunization. Summary of the overall study and its limitations: FACS-sorted repertoires could contain abundant contaminating clonotypes from the bulk population, so computational filtering was required. The secondary T-cell response was weaker than the primary response but faster, peaking on day 5 instead of day 15. Only a couple of donors were included in the study, so the extent to which the findings can be generalized is limited. A small share of clonotypes was detected in both CD4 and CD8 compartments, with the overlap likely arising from convergent recombination. Most clones expanded after primary vaccination were re-detected after the booster (almost 98% of CD4 and 80% to 90% of CD8), suggesting broad memory maintenance.

This specimen's treatment or condition label, interpreted: live attenuated yellow fever vaccine strain. A standard Ficoll-Paque protocol was used to isolate PBMCs from peripheral blood. CD4 and CD8 T-cell fractions were isolated with Dynabeads CD4 and CD8 positive selection kits. TriZol was used to extract RNA from bulk PBMCs, from CD4 and CD8 fractions, and from dextramer-positive and dextramer-negative fractions. Deletion took 2 bases off V and 1 base off J, with a span of 28 bases between the germline ends. CDR1 is given as SGHKS and CDR2 as YYEKEE, both from the germline V gene (reference sequence). Inclusive of the bounding cysteine and phenylalanine, the CDR3 is 20 residues long. Just CDR3 DNA is preserved here, 60 bases in frame from base 1. TCRdb records Illumina NovaSeq 6000 as the sequencer. Synthesis of TCR cDNA relied on 5'RACE template switching, a step that introduced a universal primer site along with unique molecular identifiers. Priming of cDNA synthesis was performed from both the TCR alpha and TCR beta constant segments. Library amplification involved two PCR steps, and the second step added sample barcodes and sequencing adapters. Sequencing of libraries was performed on Illumina HiSeq 2500 (2x100 bp) or NovaSeq (2x150 bp). The authors processed their data as follows. MIGEC was used to demultiplex reads and collapse the reads into UMI consensus sequences, and MiXCR was used for V(D)J alignment. Clonotypes responding to the vaccine were identified with edgeR on replicate PBMC samples, with the criteria of FDR below 0.01 and a log2 fold change above 5 up to day 15. Each bulk clonotype received a CD4 or CD8 identity based on whether the sequenced CD4 or CD8 repertoire contained that clonotype at higher abundance. TCRdb reprocessing: public reads trimmed at Q25 with fastp, clones called with MiXCR, in-frame beta chains kept. Identical CDR3 protein sequences are pooled into one entry, listed with their most common genes and DNA. The V and J calls were determined by TCRdb, not by the authors. This sample holds 95,000 to 100,000 distinct CDR3 sequences; roughly 5.2% were observed only once. Clones ranked in the top ten supply 35% to 45% of the sample.

Comment on this clonotype: No cognate antigen has been identified for it. No much larger clone exists at a distance of one base, and base qualities are not known.

The sequences come from CD8+ T cells sorted from PBMCs, collected 10 days after the yellow fever booster vaccination. This TCR was recovered from a man between 18 and 35 years old who received the YFV17D yellow fever vaccine. The sequence is built from TRBV5-5 and TRBJ2-7, with a tentative D gene TRBD1 over 6 matching bases. The CDR3 loop reads CASSFGTPIGPEQPSYEQYF. Read as DNA, the sequence is TGTGCCAGCAGCTTTGGGACACCCATCGGACCTGAACAACCATCCTACGAGCAGTACTTC.